The 25 T cell receptor beta chains in this list originate from one sample, sequenced in a study of T cell repertoires in ileal Crohn's disease. Method: immunoSEQ multiplex PCR; TCRdb's copy keeps in-frame clones and lacks some. Of just under 7,500 clones in the sample, 80% to 90% were seen once. Sequencing was performed on ileal tissue. The source of these receptors is an adult with Crohn's disease.

This rearrangement joins TRBV5-1 to TRBJ1-4; 8 bases fit TRBD1. V was clipped by 1 base and J by 5 bases; unmatched bases: 10. CDR1 and CDR2 (germline): SGHRS, YFSETQ. The CDR3 has 17 amino acids. The CDR3 is CASSLYPLRTGNEKLFF. For the CDR3, the DNA is TGCGCCAGCAGCTTGTACCCTCTGCGGACAGGGAATGAAAAACTGTTTTTT.

The chain is built from TRBV13 and TRBJ1-5; 7 bases line up with TRBD1. Germline V gives CDR1 PRHDT, CDR2 FYEKMQ (reference sequence). With 6 bases clipped from V and 3 bases from J, the junction kept 8 bases outside the gene matches. The CDR3 covers 15 residues. CDR3 DNA sequence: TGTGCCAGCAGTTCCGGGACAGAGGACAATCAGCCCCAGCATTTT. It codes for CASSSGTEDNQPQHF.

This chain joins TRBV4-1 and TRBJ2-1; 7 bases fit TRBD2. This CDR3 has 17 residues. V lost 1 base, J lost 2 bases, and 8 bases stayed unmatched. Germline V CDR1 and CDR2: MGHRA, YSYEKL. In nucleotides, the CDR3 is TGCGCCAGCAGCCAAGGATACACGGGAGGCCCCTACAATGAGCAGTTCTTC. This encodes CASSQGYTGGPYNEQFF.

The chain uses TRBV6-1 and TRBJ2-2; possible D gene TRBD1, 5 bases. The V gene's germline CDR1 is MNHNS and CDR2 SASEGT. This CDR3 is 15 amino acids long. Trimming removed 1 base at V and 4 bases at J, with 10 bases between. The CDR3: CASSEVRQITGELFF. CDR3 DNA: TGTGCCAGCAGTGAAGTTCGACAGATCACCGGGGAGCTGTTTTTT.

The J gene is TRBJ2-1, the V gene TRBV2, with 9 bases lining up with TRBD1. V shed 6 bases, J shed 7 bases, and the junction held 19 bases outside the gene matches. The germline CDR1 and CDR2 sequences are SNHLY and FYNNEI. This CDR3 is 18 amino acids long. The CDR3 DNA is TGTGCCAGCAGCGGCCGAGGGGGGGACAGGGCCTGGGCGAATGAGCAGTTCTTC. Amino acids: CASSGRGGDRAWANEQFF.

The rearrangement uses TRBV5-6 and TRBJ1-3; possible D gene TRBD1, 6 bases. The CDR3 contains 14 residues. CDR1 and CDR2 from the germline V gene are SGHDT and YYEEEE. Trimming took off 4 bases at V and 2 bases at J, with 10 bases between the two ends. CDR3 in DNA: TGTGCCAGCAGCAGGGACACTGCTGGAAACACCATATATTTT. Residues: CASSRDTAGNTIYF.

There are a few counts of this clone. The chain carries TRBV5-4 and TRBJ2-3; tentative D call: TRBD2 (5 bases). Germline values: CDR1 SGHNT, CDR2 YYREEE (reference sequence). This CDR3 contains 13 residues. The V end lost 5 bases, the J end lost 11 bases, and 18 bases lay between the germline ends. CDR3 coding DNA: TGTGCCAGCAGGCCCGGTGGAGGCATCGAGCAGTATTTT. It yields the protein CASRPGGGIEQYF.

This chain uses TRBV5-1 with TRBJ2-5, with 10 bases fitting TRBD2. The CDR3 is 15 amino acids. Per the germline V gene, CDR1 is SGHRS and CDR2 is YFSETQ. Unmatched junction bases numbered 1, after V lost 0 bases and J lost 2 bases. The CDR3 here is CASSLDSGRQETQYF. CDR3 sequence (DNA): TGCGCCAGCAGCTTGGATAGCGGGAGGCAAGAGACCCAGTACTTC. Complete variable domain (other parts from reference TRBV5-1 and TRBJ2-5): KAGVTQTPRYLIKTRGQQVTLSCSPISGHRSVSWYQQTPGQGLQFLFEYFSETQRNKGNFPGRFSGRQFSNSRSEMNVSTLELGDSALYLCASSLDSGRQETQYFGPGTRLLVL.

This sequence joins TRBV20-1 and TRBJ1-1; 7 nucleotides agree with TRBD1. J gave up 11 bases and V 6 bases, and 9 bases lay outside the gene matches. In germline, CDR1 is DFQATT, CDR2 SNEGSKA (reference sequence). CDR3 length: 11 amino acids. CDR3 sequence reads: CSAQTGPKAFF. The CDR3, as DNA: TGCAGTGCCCAGACAGGGCCGAAGGCTTTCTTT.

This chain joins TRBV27 and TRBJ1-2, with D perhaps TRBD1 (6 bases). V was clipped by 10 bases and J by 5 bases, with 20 bases between them. The CDR3 is 14 amino acids. CDR1 and CDR2 (germline): MNHEY, SMNVEV (reference sequence). The CDR3 reads CATKPGGALYGYTF. The CDR3 nucleotides are TGTGCCACCAAGCCGGGGGGGGCCCTTTATGGCTACACCTTC.

The chain uses TRBV4-1 and TRBJ1-6; TRBD1 agrees at 12 bases. The CDR3 length is 19 residues. Germline V gene data show CDR1 as MGHRA and CDR2 as YSYEKL. V lost 0 bases and J lost 9; bases outside the gene matches: 12. DNA of the CDR3: TGCGCCAGCAGCCAAGAAATCCCCGGGACAGGGGGCCGGGGTTCACCCCTCCACTTT. Protein: CASSQEIPGTGGRGSPLHF.

The J gene is TRBJ2-2, the V gene TRBV14, with a weak D call TRBD1 (5 bases). V was pared by 4 bases and J by 8 bases, with 11 bases between. Germline loops: CDR1 SGHDN, CDR2 FVKESK. The CDR3 runs 13 residues. CDR3 protein: CASSPSGLGELFF. In DNA, the CDR3 is TGTGCCAGCAGCCCATCAGGGTTAGGGGAGCTGTTTTTT.

V gene TRBV6-1 combines with J gene TRBJ2-7; maybe TRBD2 (5 bases). The ends were cut back, 4 bases at V and 7 bases at J, with 8 bases in the middle. Germline assignment: CDR1 MNHNS and CDR2 SASEGT. The CDR3 loop spans 11 amino acids. The CDR3 region is CASSVQREQYF. The CDR3 DNA reads as TGTGCCAGCAGTGTTCAGCGGGAGCAGTACTTC.

The J gene is TRBJ2-1, the V gene TRBV4-1; TRBD2 matches at 11 bases. The CDR3 has 19 residues. Germline assignment: CDR1 MGHRA and CDR2 YSYEKL. Trimming removed 0 bases from V and 1 base from J; junction bases left unmatched: 8. In nucleotides, the CDR3 is TGCGCCAGCAGCCAAGATGGTAGGGGACTAGCGGCTTCCTACAATGAGCAGTTCTTC. It translates to CASSQDGRGLAASYNEQFF.

V is TRBV4-2 and J is TRBJ2-2, with 10 bases matching TRBD2. CDR1 LGHNA and CDR2 YNFKEQ come from the germline V gene. Trimming removed 2 bases from V and 3 bases from J; junction bases left unmatched: 6. The CDR3 consists of 17 residues. CDR3: CASSQPSGSFDTGELFF. The CDR3 bases are TGTGCCAGCAGCCAACCTAGCGGGAGCTTCGACACCGGGGAGCTGTTTTTT.

The rearrangement joins TRBV5-1 to TRBJ2-3, with 10 bases that match TRBD2. The CDR3 is 14 residues long. CDR1 and CDR2 from the germline V gene are SGHRS and YFSETQ. V gave up 7 bases and J gave up 2 bases; unmatched junction bases: 4. As DNA, the CDR3 is TGCGCCAGCCAAACTAGCGGGAACACAGATACGCAGTATTTT. Protein product: CASQTSGNTDTQYF.

In its sample, this clone was seen once. This chain joins TRBV7-9 and TRBJ2-2, with a weak D call TRBD2 (5 bases). Germline-derived CDR1 and CDR2 are SEHNR and FQNEAQ (reference sequence). There are 14 residues in the CDR3. V gave up 6 bases and J gave up 0 bases, with 8 bases separating them. The CDR3 protein is CASRTTTNTGELFF. In DNA, the CDR3 is TGTGCCAGCAGGACGACTACGAACACCGGGGAGCTGTTTTTT.

The genes are TRBV19 and TRBJ2-1; 9 bases map to TRBD2. V trimming: 5 bases; J trimming: 7 bases; junction bases outside the gene matches: 12. The CDR3 extends over 16 amino acids. The germline gives CDR1 LNHDA, CDR2 SQIVND (reference sequence). The CDR3 sequence: CASSARLAAQRNEQFF. The CDR3, as DNA: TGTGCCAGTAGTGCCCGACTAGCGGCCCAGCGGAATGAGCAGTTCTTC.

The CDR3 DNA is TGTGCCAGCAGTAGGACAGGGGGCTATGGCTACACCTTC. Translation gives CASSRTGGYGYTF. The chain has TRBV6-5 and TRBJ1-2; TRBD1 matches 10 bases. The CDR3 extends over 13 amino acids. V gave up 5 bases and J gave up 4 bases; unmatched junction bases: 1. Looked up from germline, CDR1 is MNHEY and CDR2 is SVGAGI.

The chain links TRBV27 to TRBJ2-1, with D hard to call. V lost 6 bases to trimming and J lost 5 bases, with 11 bases between them. The CDR3 consists of 13 residues. Germline-derived CDR1 and CDR2 are MNHEY and SMNVEV (reference sequence). The CDR3 sequence: CASSSKPDNEQFF. In DNA form, the CDR3 reads TGTGCCAGCAGCTCAAAACCGGACAATGAGCAGTTCTTC.

This clone showed up just a few times. The chain uses TRBV2 and TRBJ2-1; tentatively, D is TRBD2 (5 bases). This CDR3 is built from 15 residues. CDR1 SNHLY and CDR2 FYNNEI come from the germline V gene. V was cut by 10 bases and J by 0 bases, with 16 bases left in between. In DNA, the CDR3 is TGTGCCACCCCGCGGTGGAGGAGCTCCTACAATGAGCAGTTCTTC. Translation gives CATPRWRSSYNEQFF.

The rearrangement uses TRBV15 and TRBJ2-1; TRBD2 is a possible D gene (8 bases). Germline V CDR1 and CDR2: LNHNV, YYDKDF (reference sequence). The CDR3 extends over 16 amino acids. With 8 bases removed from V and 15 bases from J, the gap between germline ends came to 32 bases. This chain's CDR3 is CATSRGVGLGGLRLFF. The CDR3 nucleotides are TGTGCCACCTCCAGAGGGGTGGGACTAGGGGGCCTCAGACTGTTCTTC.

The J gene is TRBJ1-2, the V gene TRBV11-2, with unresolved D. CDR1 is SGHAT, CDR2 FQNNGV, per germline. V lost 4 bases and J lost 4, with 16 bases in between. The CDR3 is made up of 15 amino acids. The CDR3 coding sequence is TGTGCCAGCAGCTCCCCTGGGCGGGGAGTCTATGGCTACACCTTC. This gives the protein CASSSPGRGVYGYTF.

The chain employs TRBV4-2 and TRBJ2-7; TRBD2 might be the D (6 bases). This CDR3 is 15 amino acids long. V was cut by 4 bases and J by 3 bases, with 16 bases left in between. Germline CDR1 is LGHNA and CDR2 is YNFKEQ. For the CDR3, the DNA is TGTGCCAGCAGCCCCACCGGGGGTGGGGGCTACGAGCAGTACTTC. Amino acids: CASSPTGGGGYEQYF.

The chain is built from TRBV11-3 and TRBJ2-7; D unresolved. V was cut by 5 bases and J by 6 bases, with 11 bases left in between. CDR1 is SGHNT and CDR2 is YENEEA in the germline V gene. This CDR3 is 12 amino acids long. CDR3 residues: CASSLNPGEQYF. The CDR3 DNA reads as TGTGCCAGCAGCCTCAACCCCGGCGAGCAGTACTTC.